In this sample, the clone carrying this TCR beta chain turned up many times. Its antigen is unidentified. Germline CDR1 reads DFQATT; CDR2 reads SNEGSKA (reference sequence). V trimming: 6 bases; J trimming: 5 bases; junction bases outside the gene matches: 9. The CDR3 consists of 13 residues. Time point specified: newly diagnosed GD, antithyroid drugs for less than 3 months. The authors made the TCR library using RNA they extracted from PBMCs. Xi'an, China, was home to the endocrinology department that provided patients. The data are from a study of regulatory T cells in long-lasting Graves disease. To make TCR beta libraries, researchers used iRepertoire HTBI primers and Arm-PCR of CDR3 regions. In the source study's methods: 62 TRBV and around 15 TRBJ segments were identified across samples. TCRdb redid the calling of the multiplex PCR reads with MiXCR, one entry per CDR3 protein. TCRdb's processing, not the authors' own work, is the source of the V and J calls. The top ten clones hold roughly 8.9% of a sample with about 520,000 distinct CDR3 sequences, around 13% of them seen once.

General study points: The study found TRBV28, TRBJ1-2 and TRBJ2-5 favored in persistent disease.

The sample also formed part of further work on T cells in Graves' hyperthyroidism and ophthalmopathy. That paper adds: Ophthalmopathy cases were set apart from stable hyperthyroidism by a 13 V-J model.

The clonotype originates from a woman in her 30s with Graves disease. The sequencing here drew on peripheral blood mononuclear cells (PBMCs), taken at new diagnosis, from a patient treated with antithyroid drugs. The gene calls are TRBV20-1 and TRBJ1-1, with 7 positions matching TRBD1. This chain's CDR3 is CSATWDSFTEAFF. The DNA of the CDR3 is TGCAGTGCCACCTGGGACAGTTTTACTGAAGCTTTCTTT.